The clone carrying this T cell receptor beta chain occurred once. What it recognizes is unknown. With 6 bases clipped from V and 6 bases from J, the junction kept 7 bases outside the gene matches. This CDR3 has 14 residues. Germline CDR1 reads KGHSH; CDR2 reads LQKENI. Nobody among the patients had been given any treatment before thyroid surgery. The data derive from a study of metastatic and nonmetastatic thyroid tumors. Study information: The study looked at repertoires side by side in blood and in tumor or nodule tissue from malignant and benign thyroid patients.

Study-level findings and limits: Significantly higher TCR beta diversity was reportedly seen in malignant thyroid tumors than benign nodules, in blood and tumor.

Original methodology: Between-group CDR3 differences, defined by clinicopathological status, yielded a distant-metastasis classifier for papillary thyroid cancer. Using MiXCR, TCRdb re-called clones from the PCR reads. What appears here as the V and J calls and clone size reflects TCRdb's work, not the paper's. Among more than 40,000 clones listed, less than 20% were seen once. This receptor was identified in a female donor with papillary thyroid cancer or a benign thyroid nodule (not recorded which). Some clones in this sample may be carry-over from other donors' samples. V usage is TRBV18 and J usage is TRBJ1-1, with 10 bases lining up with TRBD1. The specimen was blood. The CDR3 region is CASSKDRGFPEAFF. CDR3 in DNA: TGTGCCAGCTCCAAGGACAGGGGGTTCCCTGAAGCTTTCTTT.